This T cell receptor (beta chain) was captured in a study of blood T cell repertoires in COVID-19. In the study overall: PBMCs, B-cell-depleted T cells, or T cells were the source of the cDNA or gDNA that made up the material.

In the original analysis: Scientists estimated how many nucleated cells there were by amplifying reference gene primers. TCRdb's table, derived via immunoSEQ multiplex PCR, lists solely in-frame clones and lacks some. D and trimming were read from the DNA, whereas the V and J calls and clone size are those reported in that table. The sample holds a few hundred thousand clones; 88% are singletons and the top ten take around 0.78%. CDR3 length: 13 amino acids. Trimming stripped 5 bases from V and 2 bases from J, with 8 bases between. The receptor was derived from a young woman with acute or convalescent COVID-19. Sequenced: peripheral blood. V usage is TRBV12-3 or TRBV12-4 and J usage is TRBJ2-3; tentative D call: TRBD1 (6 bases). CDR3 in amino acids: CASSRDNTDTQYF. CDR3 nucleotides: TGTGCCAGCAGTCGGGACAACACAGATACGCAGTATTTT.